The rows below give T cell receptor beta chains drawn from one sample of a study of patients and donors after allogeneic stem cell transplantation. TCRdb fed the RT-PCR reads into MiXCR, producing one record per CDR3 protein. The sample yields 90,000 to 120,000 distinct CDR3 sequences, approximately 40% seen once. Sequenced: blood, either unsorted or a sorted T cell fraction (not recorded which). The receptors were gathered from a human donor who was either an allogeneic HSCT recipient or a stem cell or donor lymphocyte infusion donor (not recorded which). It is not recorded whose cells these are; they may come from a transplant donor. The conserved cysteine and the conserved F or W are not part of the CDR3 here.

j_gene,v_gene,CDR3aa
TRBJ1-1,TRBV4-3,ASSQDWVVGEAF
TRBJ1-5,TRBV18,ASSPRQLNQPQH
TRBJ2-1,TRBV28,ASSPPWDLGKDEQF
TRBJ1-3,TRBV6-6,ASSSPGQLSGNTIY
TRBJ2-5,TRBV6-6,ASSYYPRYERETQY
TRBJ2-1,TRBV4-3,ASSRLGYNEQF
TRBJ2-1,TRBV4-3,ASSQDHMRISYNEQF
TRBJ2-3,TRBV7-8,ASSSLWGDTQY
TRBJ2-1,TRBV6-1,ASSEWGSGAYNEQF
TRBJ2-2,TRBV6-5,ASSYSPQVGGELF
TRBJ2-7,TRBV10-3,ATQGNPTYEQY
TRBJ2-7,TRBV12-3/TRBV12-4,ASSFRSASYEQY
TRBJ2-7,TRBV18,ASSPTGGSYEQY
TRBJ2-6,TRBV29-1,SVTGHLSGANVLT
TRBJ2-1,TRBV6-5,ASSYKTSGRREQF
TRBJ2-3,TRBV7-2,ASSLTAGPTDTQY
TRBJ1-6,TRBV18,ASSYTGVSPLH
TRBJ2-3,TRBV20-1,SAPGTAIYTQY
TRBJ2-1,TRBV6-2/TRBV6-3,ASTRLAGRLYNEQF
TRBJ1-2,TRBV5-1,ASSLDGPRTGYGYT
TRBJ1-4,TRBV11-2,ASSFRQGNEKLF
TRBJ1-1,TRBV29-1,SVALRARNTEAF
TRBJ1-4,TRBV12-3/TRBV12-4,ASSPSGIGEKLF
TRBJ2-3,TRBV12-3/TRBV12-4,ASSFGRPDTQY
TRBJ2-7,TRBV12-3/TRBV12-4,ASSFRDPKLVDEQY
TRBJ2-7,TRBV29-1,REQGQGRSSYEQY
TRBJ2-7,TRBV20-1,SARDLSYEQY
TRBJ1-5,TRBV15,ATSRDVRKSNQPQH
TRBJ2-2,TRBV24-1,ATSDPVNPTGELF